A selection of T cell receptor beta chains follows, all from one sample in a study of blood T cells in healthy people across ages. MiXCR was run by TCRdb on the 5' RACE reads, yielding one entry per CDR3 protein. The profile shows about 1.4 million distinct CDR3 sequences, around 59% of them singletons. Sequenced sample: blood. The receptors stem from a man younger than 30 in good health. The CDR3 runs from the conserved cysteine through the conserved F or W. The D gene is left open where the match is weak. Size is omitted from some rows. Given values are once, few, many or a class for expanded clones.

TRBJ2-7	few	TRBD1	TRBV2	CASKPGQGANEQYF	TGTGCCAGCAAACCGGGGCAGGGGGCCAACGAGCAGTACTTC
TRBJ2-3	.	TRBD1	TRBV6-4	CASSPAGTGGDTQYF	TGTGCCAGCAGCCCCGCGGGGACAGGGGGAGATACGCAGTATTTT
TRBJ1-6	few	.	TRBV4-3	CASSQVGRGGNEEYNSPLHF	TGCGCCAGCAGCCAAGTTGGAAGGGGGGGGAATGAAGAGTATAATTCACCCCTCCACTTT
TRBJ1-1	.	TRBD1	TRBV29-1	CSVGYNRGHQNTEAFF	TGCAGCGTTGGATATAACAGGGGGCATCAGAACACTGAAGCTTTCTTT
TRBJ2-6	few	.	TRBV7-2	CASSPGVTGANVLTF	TGTGCCAGCAGCCCTGGGGTTACTGGGGCCAACGTCCTGACTTTC
TRBJ2-5	.	TRBD1	TRBV4-3	CASSQDGQGGETQYF	TGCGCCAGCAGCCAAGACGGACAGGGAGGAGAGACCCAGTACTTC
TRBJ2-7	.	TRBD1	TRBV5-6	CASSLRGTGYSYEQYF	TGTGCCAGCAGCCTCCGAGGGACAGGTTATTCCTACGAGCAGTACTTC
TRBJ2-7	.	.	TRBV6-6	CASSYRGVHEQYF	TGTGCCAGCAGTTACCGAGGGGTACACGAGCAGTACTTC
TRBJ2-7	few	.	TRBV20-1	CSARWSSYEQYF	TGCAGTGCTAGGTGGAGCTCCTACGAGCAGTACTTC
TRBJ2-1	.	.	TRBV5-1	CASSLAEGQETQFF	TGCGCCAGCAGCTTGGCCGAGGGCCAAGAGACCCAGTTCTTC
TRBJ2-7	.	.	TRBV28	CASLDSRLSYEQYF	TGTGCCAGCTTGGACAGTCGTCTTTCTTACGAGCAGTACTTC
TRBJ2-2	.	.	TRBV12-5	CASGSGTDTGELFF	TGTGCTAGTGGTTCCGGAACCGACACCGGGGAGCTGTTTTTT
TRBJ2-1	.	.	TRBV6-5	CASRPFQSSKWNEQFF	TGTGCCAGTAGACCCTTCCAGTCTAGCAAATGGAATGAGCAGTTCTTC
TRBJ2-3	.	.	TRBV7-2	CASSLVGTVSTDTQYF	TGTGCCAGCAGCTTAGTTGGAACAGTTAGCACAGATACGCAGTATTTT
TRBJ2-5	.	TRBD2	TRBV11-2	CASNRTSGSVETQYF	TGTGCCAGCAACCGGACTAGCGGGAGTGTAGAGACCCAGTACTTC
TRBJ2-7	once	.	TRBV6-5	CASSYSTGYYEQYF	TGTGCCAGCAGTTACTCGACAGGATACTACGAGCAGTACTTC
TRBJ2-7	.	.	TRBV4-1	CASSQGLEGTYEQYF	TGCGCCAGCAGCCAAGGACTAGAGGGAACTTACGAGCAGTACTTC
TRBJ1-1	.	TRBD1	TRBV4-2	CASSQGTGSNTEAFF	TGTGCCAGCAGCCAAGGGACAGGATCGAACACTGAAGCTTTCTTT
TRBJ1-2	.	TRBD1	TRBV20-1	CSATGGGTNYGYTF	TGCAGTGCCACAGGGGGCGGGACTAACTATGGCTACACCTTC
TRBJ2-7	.	.	TRBV11-2	CASSPLAGAARVAFYEQYF	TGTGCCAGCAGCCCCCTCGCAGGGGCAGCTAGGGTAGCATTCTACGAGCAGTACTTC
TRBJ1-1	.	.	TRBV6-5	CASSYIPGRGDTEAFF	TGTGCCAGCAGTTACATCCCAGGGCGTGGTGACACTGAAGCTTTCTTT
TRBJ2-7	once	.	TRBV28	CASQGMGDPEKSSYEQYF	TGTGCCAGCCAGGGCATGGGAGACCCTGAAAAATCCTCCTACGAGCAGTACTTC
TRBJ2-7	.	TRBD2	TRBV27	CASSFQREVSYEQYF	TGTGCCAGCAGTTTCCAGCGGGAGGTCTCCTACGAGCAGTACTTC
TRBJ2-3	.	.	TRBV4-2	CASSQDRASLADTQYF	TGTGCCAGCAGCCAAGATAGGGCTAGCCTTGCAGATACGCAGTATTTT
TRBJ1-4	.	TRBD1	TRBV20-1	CSARRDRSNEKLFF	TGCAGTGCCCGAAGGGACAGAAGTAATGAAAAACTGTTTTTT